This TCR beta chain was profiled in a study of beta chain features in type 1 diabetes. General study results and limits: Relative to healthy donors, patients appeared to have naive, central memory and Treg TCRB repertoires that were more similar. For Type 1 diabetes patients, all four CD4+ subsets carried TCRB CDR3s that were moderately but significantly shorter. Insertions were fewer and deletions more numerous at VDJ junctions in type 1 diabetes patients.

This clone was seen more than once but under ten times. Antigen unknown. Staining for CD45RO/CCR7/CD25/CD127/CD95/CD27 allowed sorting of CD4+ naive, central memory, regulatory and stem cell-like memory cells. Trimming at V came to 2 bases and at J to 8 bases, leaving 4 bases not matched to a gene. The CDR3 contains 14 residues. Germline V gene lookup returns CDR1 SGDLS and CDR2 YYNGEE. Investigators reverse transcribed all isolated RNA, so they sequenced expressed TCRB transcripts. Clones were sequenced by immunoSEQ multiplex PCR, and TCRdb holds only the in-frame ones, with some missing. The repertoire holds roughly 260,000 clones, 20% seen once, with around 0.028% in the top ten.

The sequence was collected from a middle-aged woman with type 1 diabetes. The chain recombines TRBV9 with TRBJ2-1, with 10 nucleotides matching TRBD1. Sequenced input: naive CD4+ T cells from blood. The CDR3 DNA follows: TGTGCCAGCAGCGTGGGACAGGGGAATGATGAGCAGTTCTTC. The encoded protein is CASSVGQGNDEQFF.